A single sample gave rise to the 30 T cell receptor beta chains below, sequenced in a study of blood T cell repertoires in COVID-19. The method was immunoSEQ multiplex PCR; TCRdb's version includes in-frame clones alone and lacks a portion of them. The table has 150,000 or so clones, about 89% seen once; the top ten hold roughly 2.9%. What was sequenced was peripheral blood. The receptors were sampled from a man aged 60 to 75 with active or convalescent COVID-19.

The chain is built from TRBV4-1 and TRBJ1-4; 12 bases are shared with TRBD1. This CDR3 is built from 18 residues. Germline V CDR1 and CDR2: MGHRA, YSYEKL. With 1 base clipped from V and 3 bases from J, the junction kept 6 bases outside the gene matches. Here the CDR3 DNA reads TGCGCCAGCAGCCAAGGGGGACAGGGGGCCGCCGCTAATGAAAAACTGTTTTTT. It yields the protein CASSQGGQGAAANEKLFF.

The rearrangement links TRBV20-1 to TRBJ1-1; D ambiguous. This CDR3 has 12 amino acids. Trimming pared 3 bases from V and 1 base from J, leaving 6 bases between. Germline V gene data show CDR1 as DFQATT and CDR2 as SNEGSKA (reference sequence). CDR3 nucleotide sequence: TGCAGTGCTAGTGATCGGAACACTGAAGCTTTCTTT. It translates to CSASDRNTEAFF.

This clone is a singleton in its sample. V and J are TRBV4-1 and TRBJ2-5, with D possibly matching TRBD1 (5 bases). Trimming removed 1 base from V and 1 base from J, with 10 bases in between. The CDR3 is made up of 15 amino acids. CDR1 is MGHRA, CDR2 YSYEKL, per germline. The CDR3, as DNA: TGCGCCAGCAGCCAAGGGGGCAGGTTCCAAGAGACCCAGTACTTC. It codes for CASSQGGRFQETQYF.

In DNA, the CDR3 is TGTGCCAGCAGCGTAGAGTGGAGCGAGGGGACCCAGTACTTC. The encoded protein is CASSVEWSEGTQYF. The V gene is TRBV9, the J gene TRBJ2-5, with D tentatively TRBD2 (5 bases). The CDR3 covers 14 residues. Between the trimmed V and J ends, which lost 0 bases and 7 bases, there was a span of 13 bases. The germline V gene encodes CDR1 SGDLS and CDR2 YYNGEE.

CDR3 DNA: TGTGCCAGCAGCTTACGAGACGGGAGCTCTGGAAACACCATATATTTT. It encodes CASSLRDGSSGNTIYF. The rearrangement links TRBV7-9 to TRBJ1-3; D uncertain. In germline, CDR1 is SEHNR, CDR2 FQNEAQ (reference sequence). V gave up 2 bases and J gave up 0 bases, with 11 bases separating them. The length of the CDR3 is 16 residues.

The chain has TRBV19 and TRBJ1-1; TRBD1 agrees at 8 bases. Looked up from germline, CDR1 is LNHDA and CDR2 is SQIVND (reference sequence). The V segment lost 8 bases and the J segment 4 bases; nucleotides outside the gene matches: 12. This CDR3 comprises 15 residues. CDR3 nucleotides: TGTGCCAGTGCCCCTCGGACAGGGCTGCTCACTGAAGCTTTCTTT. The encoded protein is CASAPRTGLLTEAFF. The full variable domain, completed using reference TRBV19 and TRBJ1-1, is DGGITQSPKYLFRKEGQNVTLSCEQNLNHDAMYWYRQDPGQGLRLIYYSQIVNDFQKGDIAEGYSVSREKKESFPLTVTSAQKNPTAFYLCASAPRTGLLTEAFFGQGTRLTVV.

This rearrangement joins TRBV27 to TRBJ1-5; 7 positions agree with TRBD1. Germline loops: CDR1 MNHEY, CDR2 SMNVEV (reference sequence). The V and J ends lost 5 bases and 2 bases, in that order; junction bases with no gene match: 9. This CDR3 has 16 amino acids. CDR3 residues: CASSLRGLGGNQPQHF. CDR3 sequence (DNA): TGTGCCAGCAGTCTCAGGGGGTTGGGAGGCAATCAGCCCCAGCATTTT.

The chain couples TRBV20-1 to TRBJ1-2; no firm D call. The CDR3 has 12 amino acids. Trimming removed 3 bases from V and 4 bases from J, with 9 bases in between. Germline CDR1 reads DFQATT; CDR2 reads SNEGSKA (reference sequence). CDR3 sequence (DNA): TGCAGTGCTAGTGGCGCACTCTATGGCTACACCTTC. The encoded protein is CSASGALYGYTF.

This chain connects TRBV4-2 to TRBJ2-4; the D is unclear. The CDR3 covers 16 residues. Trimming pared 0 bases from V and 0 bases from J, leaving 9 bases between. Germline V gene data show CDR1 as LGHNA and CDR2 as YNFKEQ. In nucleotides, the CDR3 is TGTGCCAGCAGCCAAGATTACGCGGCAGCCAAAAACATTCAGTACTTC. It translates to CASSQDYAAAKNIQYF.

CDR3: CASSVRTSGGLTYNEQFF. The CDR3 bases are TGTGCCAGCAGTGTTCGGACTAGCGGGGGCCTTACCTACAATGAGCAGTTCTTC. The chain is built from TRBV27 and TRBJ2-1, with 13 bases aligning to TRBD2. CDR1 and CDR2 (germline): MNHEY, SMNVEV (reference sequence). The CDR3 sequence is 18 residues long. J gave up 2 bases and V 5 bases, and 9 bases lay outside the gene matches.

The V call is TRBV7-3, the J call TRBJ1-1; 9 positions agree with TRBD1. The V gene end was trimmed by 4 bases and the J gene end by 4 bases; junction bases not matched to a gene: 7. From germline, CDR1 is SGHTA and CDR2 FQGTGA. This CDR3 comprises 15 residues. The CDR3 sequence: CASSSRTGEGTEAFF. Here the CDR3 DNA reads TGTGCCAGCAGCTCCCGGACAGGGGAAGGCACTGAAGCTTTCTTT.

This chain joins TRBV7-9 and TRBJ1-2; TRBD1 agrees at 7 bases. Losses at the gene ends were 4 bases for V and 8 bases for J; bases not matched to a gene: 16. This CDR3 region has 16 residues. The germline V gene encodes CDR1 SEHNR and CDR2 FQNEAQ (reference sequence). The DNA for the CDR3 is TGTGCCAGCAGCTCGATATCTGCTAGGGCAGGGGGAGGCTACACCTTC. Residues: CASSSISARAGGGYTF.

The rearrangement links TRBV7-6 to TRBJ1-1; TRBD1 matches at 9 bases. The CDR3 has 15 residues. Trimming at V came to 5 bases and at J to 6 bases, leaving 10 bases not matched to a gene. Germline CDR1 is SGHVS and CDR2 is FNYEAQ. The CDR3 region is CASSPDRGFDAEAFF. DNA for the CDR3: TGTGCCAGCAGCCCGGACAGGGGCTTTGATGCTGAAGCTTTCTTT.

J is TRBJ2-1 and V is TRBV4-3; TRBD2 matches 15 bases. This CDR3 contains 19 residues. Looked up from germline, CDR1 is LGHNA and CDR2 is YSLEER. Losses at the gene ends were 3 bases for V and 0 bases for J; bases not matched to a gene: 6. The CDR3 region is CASSHVGTSGRSSYNEQFF. In DNA, the CDR3 is TGCGCCAGCAGCCACGTCGGGACTAGCGGGAGGAGCTCCTACAATGAGCAGTTCTTC.

The chain links TRBV2 to TRBJ1-1; TRBD1 might be the D (5 bases). CDR1 and CDR2 from the germline V gene are SNHLY and FYNNEI. CDR3 size: 14 residues. V was pared by 4 bases and J by 2 bases, with 11 bases between. The CDR3 spells CASSGGRGNTEAFF. CDR3 in DNA: TGTGCCAGCAGTGGGGGGAGGGGAAACACTGAAGCTTTCTTT.

This chain joins TRBV9 and TRBJ1-1, with D tentatively TRBD1 (6 bases). This CDR3 comprises 15 residues. Trimming took 4 bases from V and 3 from J, leaving 16 bases between them. In germline, CDR1 is SGDLS, CDR2 YYNGEE. CDR3 sequence: CASSPWTAGDTEAFF. The CDR3 nucleotides read TGTGCCAGCAGCCCATGGACAGCCGGAGACACTGAAGCTTTCTTT. The whole variable domain, remainder taken from reference TRBV9 and TRBJ1-1, is DSGVTQTPKHLITATGQRVTLRCSPRSGDLSVYWYQQSLDQGLQFLIQYYNGEERAKGNILERFSAQQFPDLHSELNLSSLELGDSALYFCASSPWTAGDTEAFFGQGTRLTVV.

This chain links TRBV6-5 with TRBJ2-7; 12 nucleotides match TRBD1. In germline, CDR1 is MNHEY, CDR2 SVGAGI. J gave up 5 bases and V 4 bases, and 6 bases lay outside the gene matches. CDR3 length: 15 amino acids. The CDR3 protein is CASSSAGQGADEQYF. CDR3 nucleotide sequence: TGTGCCAGCAGTTCTGCGGGACAGGGGGCGGACGAGCAGTACTTC.

The V call is TRBV20-1, the J call TRBJ2-7; D may match TRBD1 or TRBD2 (5 bases each). CDR1 and CDR2 from the germline V gene are DFQATT and SNEGSKA (reference sequence). The length of the CDR3 is 13 residues. The V end lost 3 bases, the J end lost 5 bases, and 14 bases lay between the germline ends. The DNA for the CDR3 is TGCAGTGCTAGTGGGACGGGGTTCCACGAGCAGTACTTC. This sequence encodes CSASGTGFHEQYF.

This clone was seen only a few times. This sequence joins TRBV28 and TRBJ1-6, with D unresolved. CDR3 length equals 13 residues. V lost 7 bases, J lost 6 bases, and 10 bases lay in between. Germline V lookup: CDR1 MDHEN, CDR2 SYDVKM. Here the CDR3 reads CASTQLANSPLHF. The CDR3 DNA sequence: TGTGCCAGCACACAGCTAGCTAATTCACCCCTCCACTTT.

The chain links TRBV10-3 to TRBJ1-6, with D maybe TRBD1 (6 bases). This CDR3 is built from 12 residues. V shed 8 bases and J shed 7 bases, with 9 bases lying between them. Germline loops: CDR1 ENHRY, CDR2 SYGVKD. Here the CDR3 reads CAIATGNSPLHF. DNA of the CDR3: TGTGCCATCGCCACAGGGAATTCACCCCTCCACTTT.

The V and J genes are TRBV4-1 and TRBJ2-5; the D gene is possibly TRBD2 (6 bases). The germline V gene has CDR1 MGHRA and CDR2 YSYEKL. This CDR3 comprises 14 residues. Trimming removed 2 bases at V and 6 bases at J, with 13 bases between. The CDR3 DNA reads as TGCGCCAGCAGCCAAACTAGTCGCGGGAAGACCCAGTACTTC. Its translation is CASSQTSRGKTQYF.

The V gene is TRBV12-3 or TRBV12-4, the J gene TRBJ2-2; no reliable D call. This CDR3 has 12 amino acids. Trimming shortened V by 5 bases and J by 7 bases, and 8 bases separated the two germline ends. The CDR3 DNA sequence: TGTGCCAGCAGTATACAGAGCGGGGAGCTGTTTTTT. Translation: CASSIQSGELFF.

The V gene is TRBV7-9, the J gene TRBJ1-2; D possibly corresponds to TRBD1 (6 bases). Germline V lookup: CDR1 SEHNR, CDR2 FQNEAQ (reference sequence). The CDR3 is 18 residues long. The V end was cut by 0 bases, the J end by 3 bases, with 20 bases between. In DNA form, the CDR3 reads TGTGCCAGCAGCTTAGCGGGGGGGGCCCCTCTACCTCACTATGGCTACACCTTC. Its translation is CASSLAGGAPLPHYGYTF. Looking up the rest from reference TRBV7-9 and TRBJ1-2 gives the full variable domain: DTGVSQNPRHKITKRGQNVTFRCDPISEHNRLYWYRQTLGQGPEFLTYFQNEAQLEKSRLLSDRFSAERPKGSFSTLEIQRTEQGDSAMYLCASSLAGGAPLPHYGYTFGSGTRLTVV.

The rearrangement joins TRBV24-1 to TRBJ2-7, with 8 bases aligning to TRBD2. The CDR3 covers 14 residues. V trimming: 3 bases; J trimming: 5 bases; junction bases outside the gene matches: 5. Germline V gene data show CDR1 as KGHDR and CDR2 as SFDVKD. The CDR3 protein is CATSDSGSPHEQYF. CDR3 DNA: TGTGCCACCAGTGATAGCGGGAGTCCCCACGAGCAGTACTTC.

This chain joins TRBV7-9 and TRBJ1-2; the D gene is possibly TRBD1 (5 bases). Germline V CDR1 and CDR2: SEHNR, FQNEAQ (reference sequence). With 3 bases removed from V and 6 bases from J, the gap between germline ends came to 11 bases. The CDR3 loop spans 13 amino acids. CDR3 nucleotides: TGTGCCAGCAGCTTTCGTCAGGGTGATGGCTACACCTTC. Its protein product is CASSFRQGDGYTF.

The chain recombines TRBV2 with TRBJ2-3; no reliable D call. Germline V CDR1 and CDR2: SNHLY, FYNNEI. V lost 2 bases and J 0 bases, leaving 9 bases between the germline ends. The CDR3 runs to 15 residues. Written as DNA, the CDR3 is TGTGCCAGCAGTGAACTTCGGGTTAGCACAGATACGCAGTATTTT. The encoded protein is CASSELRVSTDTQYF.

The CDR3 is CAWERGESSYNEQFF. CDR3 nucleotides: TGTGCCTGGGAGCGGGGAGAAAGCTCCTACAATGAGCAGTTCTTC. The chain has TRBV30 and TRBJ2-1; the match to TRBD2 covers 7 bases. This CDR3 has 15 amino acids. The germline V gene has CDR1 GTSNPN and CDR2 SVGIG (reference sequence). V was pared by 5 bases and J by 0 bases, with 7 bases of the junction left unmatched.

Note on this clone: It is likely a read error, because the conserved phenylalanine at the end of the CDR3 is missing. The DNA is left out, because the CDR3 cannot be placed on it with certainty; the CDR3 is given as TCRdb lists it. CDR3: CASSPRGGEQHL. J is TRBJ1-4 and V is TRBV7-3. The CDR3 is made up of 12 amino acids, end residues included. In germline, CDR1 is SGHTA, CDR2 FQGTGA.

This chain connects TRBV18 to TRBJ2-3; TRBD2 matches 8 bases. V shed 3 bases, J shed 5 bases, and the junction held 7 bases outside the gene matches. Germline V gene lookup returns CDR1 KGHSH and CDR2 LQKENI. The CDR3 is 15 residues long. CDR3 in amino acids: CASSPSPSGRDTQYF. CDR3 DNA: TGTGCCAGCTCACCGAGCCCCAGCGGGAGAGATACGCAGTATTTT.

The rearrangement joins TRBV3-1 (or the pseudogene TRBV3-2) to TRBJ2-1; D call uncertain. CDR1 and CDR2 from the germline V gene are LGHDT and YNNKEL (reference sequence). This CDR3 spans 12 amino acids. Trimming shortened V by 3 bases and J by 7 bases, and 7 bases separated the two germline ends. This chain's CDR3 is CASSHLANEQFF. The CDR3 DNA sequence: TGTGCCAGCAGCCATTTGGCTAATGAGCAGTTCTTC.